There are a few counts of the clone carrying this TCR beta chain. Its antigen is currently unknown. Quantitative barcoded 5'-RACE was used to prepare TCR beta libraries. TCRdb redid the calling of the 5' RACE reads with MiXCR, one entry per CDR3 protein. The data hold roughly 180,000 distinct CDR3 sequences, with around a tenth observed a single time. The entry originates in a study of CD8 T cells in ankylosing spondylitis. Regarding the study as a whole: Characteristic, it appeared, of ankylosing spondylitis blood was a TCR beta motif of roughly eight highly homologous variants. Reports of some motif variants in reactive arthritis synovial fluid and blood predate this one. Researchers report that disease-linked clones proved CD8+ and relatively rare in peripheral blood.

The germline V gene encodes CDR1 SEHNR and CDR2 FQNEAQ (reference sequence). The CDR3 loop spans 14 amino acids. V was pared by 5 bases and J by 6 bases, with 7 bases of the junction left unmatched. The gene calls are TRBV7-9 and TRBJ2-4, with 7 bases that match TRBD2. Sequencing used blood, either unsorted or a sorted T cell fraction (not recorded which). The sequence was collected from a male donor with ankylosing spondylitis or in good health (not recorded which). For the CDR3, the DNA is TGTGCCAGCAGCATTAGCTGGGAGGGAAACATTCAGTACTTC. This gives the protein CASSISWEGNIQYF.